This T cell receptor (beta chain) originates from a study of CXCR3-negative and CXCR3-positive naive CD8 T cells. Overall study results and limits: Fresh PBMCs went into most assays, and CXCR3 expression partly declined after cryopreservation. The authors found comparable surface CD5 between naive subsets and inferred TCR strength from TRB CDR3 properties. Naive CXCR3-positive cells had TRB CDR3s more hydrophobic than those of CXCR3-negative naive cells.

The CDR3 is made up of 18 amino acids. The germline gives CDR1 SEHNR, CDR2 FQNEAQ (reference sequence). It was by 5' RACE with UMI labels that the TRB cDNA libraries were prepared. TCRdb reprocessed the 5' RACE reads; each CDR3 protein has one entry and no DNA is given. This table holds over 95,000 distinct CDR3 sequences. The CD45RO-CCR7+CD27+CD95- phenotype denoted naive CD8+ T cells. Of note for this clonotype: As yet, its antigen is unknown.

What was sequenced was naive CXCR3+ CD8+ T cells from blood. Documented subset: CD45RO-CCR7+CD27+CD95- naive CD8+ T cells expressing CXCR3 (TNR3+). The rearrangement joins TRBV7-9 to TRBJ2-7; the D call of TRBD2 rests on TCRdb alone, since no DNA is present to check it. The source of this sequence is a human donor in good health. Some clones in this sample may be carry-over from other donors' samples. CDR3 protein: CASSLPKGLAGVSYEQYF. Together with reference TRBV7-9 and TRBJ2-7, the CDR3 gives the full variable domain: DTGVSQNPRHKITKRGQNVTFRCDPISEHNRLYWYRQTLGQGPEFLTYFQNEAQLEKSRLLSDRFSAERPKGSFSTLEIQRTEQGDSAMYLCASSLPKGLAGVSYEQYFGPGTRLTVT.